This section outlines one TCR beta chain sequence together with its context. There is no known antigen for this receptor. Per-base quality was not reported, and no clone a single base away is much larger than it. The study tested focal radiation therapy combined with CTLA-4 blockade (ipilimumab) in patients with chemo-refractory metastatic non-small-cell lung cancer. The library was generated by the immunoSEQ multiplex PCR assay. Not all clones reach the TCRdb copy of this immuneACCESS table, which keeps in-frame sequences only. Checked studies attribute under half of the gap to unresolved V genes and leave the rest unexplained. For this sample there are roughly 100,000 clones; 82% appear just once. Roughly 26% of the sample is held by the ten biggest clonotypes. The data stem from a study of radiotherapy plus CTLA-4 blockade in lung cancer (dated by TCRdb to 2017 to 2018). Study-wide context: Objective responses occurred in approximately 19% of enrolled patients, and about 30% achieved disease control. Study-wide findings and limitations: The strongest predictors of response, as reported, were early dynamic changes in blood T cell clones along with a rise in serum interferon-beta after radiation. TCR clones derived from tumors expanded in peripheral blood after treatment with radiotherapy and ipilimumab.

The sequence came from a human donor with non-small cell lung cancer that progressed on radiotherapy plus ipilimumab. Sample: peripheral blood, taken from a patient treated with radiotherapy plus ipilimumab.

CDR3 protein: CAWSVPDNYGYTF. The nucleotide sequence is given as TGTGCCTGGAGTGTACCAGATAACTATGGCTACACCTTC. The rearrangement combines TRBV30 with TRBJ1-2; no D gene can be assigned with confidence. According to the germline V gene (reference sequence), CDR1 reads GTSNPN and CDR2 reads SVGIG. Deletion took 0 bases off V and 1 base off J, with a span of 6 bases between the germline ends. The CDR3 covers 13 residues, taking in both the cysteine and the phenylalanine. The retained sequence is limited to the CDR3, 39 bases, with the frame set at the first base. Extended through the reference TRBV30 and TRBJ1-2 proteins, this CDR3 yields the full variable domain: SQTIHQWPATLVQPVGSPLSLECTVEGTSNPNLYWYRQAAGRGLQLLFYSVGIGQISSEVPQNLSASRPQDRQFILSSKKLLLSDSGFYLCAWSVPDNYGYTFGSGTRLTVV.